The 16 T cell receptor beta chains reported below all come from one sample, sequenced in a study of blood T cell repertoires in COVID-19. Profiled with immunoSEQ multiplex PCR; TCRdb holds only in-frame clones, not every one. This table has roughly 14,000 clones, 85% to 90% appearing once. The sequencing sample was made of peripheral blood. All receptors derive from a woman aged 80 or over with COVID-19, enrolled during active disease.

The chain couples TRBV5-8 to TRBJ1-1; 8 bases match TRBD1. This CDR3 region has 18 residues. The ends lost 4 bases at V and 0 bases at J; junction bases unmatched: 14. Germline V gene sequence: CDR1 SGHTS, CDR2 YDEGEE. CDR3 sequence reads: CASSAPGTGPIMNTEAFF. The CDR3 coding sequence is TGTGCCAGCAGCGCACCCGGGACAGGACCTATTATGAACACTGAAGCTTTCTTT.

The CDR3 spells CSARDQWEQFF. Here the CDR3 DNA reads TGCAGTGCTAGAGATCAGTGGGAGCAGTTCTTC. This chain connects TRBV20-1 to TRBJ2-1; no clear D. V shed 0 bases and J shed 10 bases, with 7 bases lying between them. Germline CDR1 DFQATT, CDR2 SNEGSKA (reference sequence). This CDR3 is built from 11 residues.

This clone has a single count. The rearrangement uses TRBV3-1 (or the pseudogene TRBV3-2) and TRBJ2-7; 7 bases agree with TRBD1. The V gene's germline CDR1 is LGHDT and CDR2 YNNKEL (reference sequence). V gave up 4 bases and J gave up 4 bases; unmatched junction bases: 16. The CDR3 length is 17 residues. The CDR3 loop reads CASSPARNGQALYEQYF. The CDR3 nucleotides are TGTGCCAGCAGCCCCGCGCGGAACGGACAGGCGCTTTACGAGCAGTACTTC.

The chain combines TRBV6-4 with TRBJ2-3; tentatively, D is TRBD1 (6 bases). The CDR3 length is 14 residues. Germline V lookup: CDR1 MRHNA, CDR2 SNTAGT. Trimming removed 2 bases from V and 3 bases from J, with 9 bases in between. DNA of the CDR3: TGTGCCAGCAGTGACCTGCAGGGGACAGATACGCAGTATTTT. It is translated as CASSDLQGTDTQYF.

The V call is TRBV5-4, the J call TRBJ2-7; D remains unclear. This CDR3 contains 13 residues. Germline V gene lookup returns CDR1 SGHNT and CDR2 YYREEE (reference sequence). Trimming stripped 6 bases from V and 3 bases from J, with 13 bases between. CDR3 sequence: CASNARPNYEQYF. In nucleotides, the CDR3 is TGTGCCAGCAATGCCAGGCCGAACTACGAGCAGTACTTC.

The genes are TRBV19 and TRBJ2-4; 9 bases fit TRBD2. V lost 3 bases to trimming and J lost 11 bases; unmatched junction nucleotides: 5. CDR3 length: 13 amino acids. Germline CDR1 is LNHDA and CDR2 is SQIVND (reference sequence). The CDR3 DNA sequence: TGTGCCAGTAGTATCCTACTAGCGGGCGTTCAGTACTTC. It codes for CASSILLAGVQYF.

The rearrangement joins TRBV24-1 to TRBJ2-3; 11 bases line up with TRBD1. The CDR3 length is 15 residues. CDR1 and CDR2 from the germline V gene are KGHDR and SFDVKD. V trimming: 4 bases; J trimming: 6 bases; junction bases outside the gene matches: 5. The CDR3, as DNA: TGTGCCACCAGTGACCCGGACAGGGGGCGTGATACGCAGTATTTT. Protein product: CATSDPDRGRDTQYF.

Only one count was recorded for this clone. The CDR3, as DNA: TGTGCCAGCAGGGAAACTAGCGGGAAGACGCAGTATTTT. Amino acid sequence: CASRETSGKTQYF. The rearrangement joins TRBV28 to TRBJ2-3, with TRBD2 matching over 10 bases. Germline V CDR1 and CDR2: MDHEN, SYDVKM. The CDR3 length is 13 residues. Trimming took 6 bases from V and 9 from J; bases not matched to a gene: 6.

This clone was observed a single time. The chain couples TRBV4-3 to TRBJ2-1; TRBD2 matches 12 bases. The ends lost 1 base at V and 2 bases at J; junction bases unmatched: 6. Germline V gene sequence: CDR1 LGHNA, CDR2 YSLEER. CDR3 size: 18 residues. This chain's CDR3 is CASSQASGGAGAYNEQFF. CDR3 sequence (DNA): TGCGCCAGCAGCCAAGCTAGCGGGGGGGCGGGCGCCTACAATGAGCAGTTCTTC.

The chain employs TRBV2 and TRBJ2-7; TRBD1 agrees at 11 bases. V dropped 5 bases and J dropped 1; count of bases not matched to a gene: 13. CDR1 and CDR2 (germline): SNHLY, FYNNEI. This CDR3 is 18 amino acids long. The CDR3 DNA follows: TGTGCCAGCAGTCTGGACAGGGGGCTGATGTTGGGATCCTACGAGCAGTACTTC. This encodes CASSLDRGLMLGSYEQYF.

This chain joins TRBV5-1 and TRBJ2-5, with a possible D match to TRBD1 (6 bases). The germline V gene has CDR1 SGHRS and CDR2 YFSETQ. V was pared by 2 bases and J by 1 base, with 12 bases between. CDR3 length: 15 residues. The chain's CDR3 is CASSLPRGGQETQYF. The CDR3 nucleotides are TGCGCCAGCAGCTTACCTAGAGGGGGCCAAGAGACCCAGTACTTC.

The gene calls are TRBV6-5 and TRBJ2-4, with 10 bases fitting TRBD1. CDR1 MNHEY and CDR2 SVGAGI come from the germline V gene. CDR3 size: 14 residues. J lost 12 bases, V lost 7 bases, and 12 bases had no gene match. In DNA, the CDR3 is TGTGCCAGCACCCCTCGACAGGGGGCGCTTAGTCAGTACTTC. This encodes CASTPRQGALSQYF.

This clone appeared a single time. V gene TRBV5-6 combines with J gene TRBJ2-7; 12 bases line up with TRBD2. Losses at the gene ends were 4 bases for V and 1 base for J; bases not matched to a gene: 9. This CDR3 contains 17 residues. The germline CDR1 and CDR2 sequences are SGHDT and YYEEEE. The CDR3 coding sequence is TGTGCCAGCAGCCGCCGAGGACTAGCGGGAACATCCTACGAGCAGTACTTC. Amino acids: CASSRRGLAGTSYEQYF. The variable domain in full, with the rest retrieved from reference TRBV5-6 and TRBJ2-7, is DAGVTQSPTHLIKTRGQQVTLRCSPKSGHDTVSWYQQALGQGPQFIFQYYEEEERQRGNFPDRFSGHQFPNYSSELNVNALLLGDSALYLCASSRRGLAGTSYEQYFGPGTRLTVT.

The chain links TRBV6-2 or TRBV6-3 to TRBJ2-1, with 8 bases matching TRBD2. With V trimmed by 2 bases and J by 4 bases, 10 bases remained unmatched. The CDR3 covers 17 residues. Germline V gene data show CDR1 as MNHEY and CDR2 as SVGEGT. The CDR3 loop reads CASSYTLAAAAYNEQFF. CDR3 bases: TGTGCCAGCAGTTACACACTAGCGGCGGCCGCGTACAATGAGCAGTTCTTC.

CDR3 sequence reads: CASSSRSVAKNIQYF. For the CDR3, the DNA is TGTGCCAGCAGTTCCCGTAGCGTAGCCAAAAACATTCAGTACTTC. The rearrangement links TRBV28 to TRBJ2-4, with D possibly matching TRBD2 (5 bases). Germline V gene data show CDR1 as MDHEN and CDR2 as SYDVKM. Trimming removed 4 bases at V and 0 bases at J, with 10 bases between. CDR3 length: 15 residues.

The chain joins TRBV11-1 to TRBJ2-1; TRBD2 matches at 7 bases. The CDR3 has 15 amino acids. In germline, CDR1 is SGHAT, CDR2 FQDESV (reference sequence). V dropped 5 bases and J dropped 4; count of bases not matched to a gene: 8. The CDR3 DNA is TGTGCCAGCAGCCGGCGGGAGAAGCCTTACAATGAGCAGTTCTTC. It specifies CASSRREKPYNEQFF.